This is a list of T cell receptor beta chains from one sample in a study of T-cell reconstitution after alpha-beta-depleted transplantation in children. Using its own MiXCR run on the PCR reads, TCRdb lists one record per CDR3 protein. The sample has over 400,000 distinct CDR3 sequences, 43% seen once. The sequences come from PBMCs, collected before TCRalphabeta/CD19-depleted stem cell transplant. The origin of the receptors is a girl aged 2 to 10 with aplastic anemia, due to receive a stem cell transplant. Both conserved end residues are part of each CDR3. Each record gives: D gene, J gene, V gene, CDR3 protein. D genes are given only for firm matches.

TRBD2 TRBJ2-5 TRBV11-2 CATKPGLAGWLDETQYF
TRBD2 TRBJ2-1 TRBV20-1 CSAQLGLAGPGRVIF
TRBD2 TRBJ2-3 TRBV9 CASSVGVSGAFGTDTQYF
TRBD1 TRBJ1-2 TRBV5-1 CASSLEEDRGRGANYGYTF
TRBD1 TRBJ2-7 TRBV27 CASSTPGQGRYEQYF
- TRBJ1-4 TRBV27 CASPTGTQGEKRFF
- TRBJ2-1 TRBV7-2 CASSDWGSQFF
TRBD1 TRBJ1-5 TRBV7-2 CASSRTGTNQPQHF
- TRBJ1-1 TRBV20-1 CSARGTDNTEAFF
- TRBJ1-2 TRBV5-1 CASTFTENYGYTF
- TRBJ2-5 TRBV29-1 CSVAIKWAQETQYF
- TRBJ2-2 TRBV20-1 CSALSTRGTGELFF
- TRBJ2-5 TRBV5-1 CASGGGQETQYF
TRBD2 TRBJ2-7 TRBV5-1 CASSFTSGGTYEQYF
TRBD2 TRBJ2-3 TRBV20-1 CSASTSSDTQYF
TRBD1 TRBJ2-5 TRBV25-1 CASRPRTGEETQYF
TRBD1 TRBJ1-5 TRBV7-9 CASSLGTGGALDQPQHF
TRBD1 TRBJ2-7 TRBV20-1 CSARPGQGYEQYF
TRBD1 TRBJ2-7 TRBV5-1 CASSLDTGTGEQYF
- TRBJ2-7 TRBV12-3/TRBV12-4 CASSFGGNVEYF
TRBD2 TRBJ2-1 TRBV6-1 CASSSGRKVEQFF
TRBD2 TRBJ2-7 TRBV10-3 CAIKGGSGREEQYF
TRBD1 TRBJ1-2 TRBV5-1 CASSFPGQETHGYTF
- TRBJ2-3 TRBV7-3 CASSHPQPTDTQYF
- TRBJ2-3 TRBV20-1 CSAKGQGQDTQYF
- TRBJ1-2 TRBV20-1 CSARDRINYGYTF
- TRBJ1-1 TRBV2 CASSRDTLVVNTEAFF
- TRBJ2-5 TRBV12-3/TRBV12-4 CASSFFETQYF
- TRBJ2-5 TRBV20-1 CSARNPAGGQETQYF
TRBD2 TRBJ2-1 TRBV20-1 CSATNKGLATEWGSYNEQFF
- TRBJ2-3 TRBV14 CASSQDRQGLSLRDDTQYF
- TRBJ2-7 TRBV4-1 CASSPRGAPSAYEQYF
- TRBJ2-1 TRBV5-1 CASSLERTRQFF
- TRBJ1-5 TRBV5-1 CASSPDTASNQPQHF
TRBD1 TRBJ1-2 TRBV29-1 CSVIGTGTDGYTF
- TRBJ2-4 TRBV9 CASSVGQGNKNIQYF
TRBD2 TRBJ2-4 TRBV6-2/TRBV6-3 CASSYPTWGGMTKNIQYF
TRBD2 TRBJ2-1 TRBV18 CASSPRGMNPGGEQFF
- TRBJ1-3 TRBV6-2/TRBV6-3 CASSPQGARNTIYF
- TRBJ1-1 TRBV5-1 CASRSWVGNTEAFF
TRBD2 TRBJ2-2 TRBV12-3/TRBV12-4 CASSRGSYTGELFF
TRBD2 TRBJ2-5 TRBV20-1 CSARTSGGEETQYF
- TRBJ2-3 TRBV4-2 CASSQGEAGTDTHYF
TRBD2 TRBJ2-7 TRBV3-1 CASSQSSGSGYEQYF
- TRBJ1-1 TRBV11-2 CASSNQGGTEAFF
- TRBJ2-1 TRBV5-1 CASSLERGGTSYNEQFF
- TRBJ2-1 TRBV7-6 CASSQLYRPRDEQFF
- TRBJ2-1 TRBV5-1 CASSLDPNYNEQFF
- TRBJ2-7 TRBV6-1 CASSGGSMGSYEQYF
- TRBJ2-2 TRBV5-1 CASSDGTAWTAELFF
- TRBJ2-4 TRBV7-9 CASSRDPGAKNIQYF
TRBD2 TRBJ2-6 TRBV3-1 CASSRSTSGGDGGANVLTF
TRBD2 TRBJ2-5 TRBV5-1 CASSSLAAQETQYF
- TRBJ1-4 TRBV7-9 CASSPTTGSTNEKLFF